This entry lists 25 T cell receptor beta chains sequenced from one sample in a study of blood T cell repertoires in COVID-19. The protocol was immunoSEQ multiplex PCR, while the TCRdb copy is restricted to in-frame clones and leaves out a portion. The sample has 100,000 to 130,000 clones, approximately 88% seen once. The sequencing input was peripheral blood. These receptors were obtained from a human donor in a cohort sampled during active COVID-19.

The genes are TRBV24-1 and TRBJ2-3; 8 bases line up with TRBD2. V lost 9 bases, J lost 0 bases, and 4 bases stayed unmatched. The CDR3 spans 14 residues. The V gene's germline CDR1 is KGHDR and CDR2 SFDVKD. The CDR3, as DNA: TGTGCCACCCGTAGCGGGGCTAGCACAGATACGCAGTATTTT. Translated: CATRSGASTDTQYF.

This clone has a single count. The chain couples TRBV7-9 to TRBJ2-1, with D unresolved. Germline lookup yields CDR1 SEHNR and CDR2 FQNEAQ (reference sequence). There are 15 residues in the CDR3. V gave up 3 bases and J gave up 4 bases, with 13 bases separating them. The CDR3 region is CASSFFDSQYNEQFF. For the CDR3, the DNA is TGTGCCAGCAGCTTTTTCGATAGCCAATACAATGAGCAGTTCTTC.

The J gene is TRBJ2-7, the V gene TRBV5-4, with D unclear. The CDR3 is 13 residues long. The ends were cut back, 1 base at V and 5 bases at J, with 10 bases in the middle. CDR1 and CDR2 from the germline V gene are SGHNT and YYREEE (reference sequence). The CDR3, as DNA: TGTGCCAGCAGCTTGAGTAGCACCCACGAGCAGTACTTC. Its translation is CASSLSSTHEQYF.

This clone was detected once. The J gene is TRBJ2-3, the V gene TRBV18, with 9 bases fitting TRBD1. The CDR3 consists of 15 residues. V was clipped by 4 bases and J by 6 bases; unmatched bases: 8. Germline-derived CDR1 and CDR2 are KGHSH and LQKENI. The CDR3 nucleotides are TGTGCCAGCTCACTAACCGGGACAGGGACCGATACGCAGTATTTT. This gives the protein CASSLTGTGTDTQYF. The entire variable domain, with the rest obtained from reference TRBV18 and TRBJ2-3, is as follows: NAGVMQNPRHLVRRRGQEARLRCSPMKGHSHVYWYRQLPEEGLKFMVYLQKENIIDESGMPKERFSAEFPKEGPSILRIQQVVRGDSAAYFCASSLTGTGTDTQYFGPGTRLTVL.

The rearrangement joins TRBV30 to TRBJ2-1; 11 bases line up with TRBD2. The germline V gene encodes CDR1 GTSNPN and CDR2 SVGIG (reference sequence). J lost 11 bases, V lost 2 bases, and 8 bases had no gene match. The CDR3 has 14 amino acids. The CDR3 DNA sequence: TGTGCCTGGAGTCAGACTAGCGGGATGGGGAAGCAGTTCTTC. This codes for CAWSQTSGMGKQFF. The whole variable domain, filled in from reference TRBV30 and TRBJ2-1, reads SQTIHQWPATLVQPVGSPLSLECTVEGTSNPNLYWYRQAAGRGLQLLFYSVGIGQISSEVPQNLSASRPQDRQFILSSKKLLLSDSGFYLCAWSQTSGMGKQFFGPGTRLTVL.

As regards this clone: This CDR3 is also generated by other DNA sequences in the sample. The chain has TRBV19 and TRBJ1-2, with 7 bases lining up with TRBD1. The CDR3 covers 13 residues. The trim removed 1 base at V and 5 bases at J, leaving 1 base unmatched. The V gene's germline CDR1 is LNHDA and CDR2 SQIVND (reference sequence). The CDR3 protein is CASSIGQGYGYTF. CDR3 coding DNA: TGTGCCAGTAGTATAGGACAGGGTTATGGCTACACCTTC. Together with reference TRBV19 and TRBJ1-2, the CDR3 gives the full variable domain: DGGITQSPKYLFRKEGQNVTLSCEQNLNHDAMYWYRQDPGQGLRLIYYSQIVNDFQKGDIAEGYSVSREKKESFPLTVTSAQKNPTAFYLCASSIGQGYGYTFGSGTRLTVV.

With respect to this clone: The same CDR3 also results from other DNA sequences found in this sample. The gene calls are TRBV18 and TRBJ2-1, with 9 positions matching TRBD2. The germline V gene has CDR1 KGHSH and CDR2 LQKENI. V dropped 0 bases and J dropped 10; count of bases not matched to a gene: 4. The CDR3 has 14 residues. CDR3 nucleotides: TGTGCCAGCTCACCACCGGGACTAGCAGGAGAGCAGTTCTTC. This codes for CASSPPGLAGEQFF.

The rearrangement links TRBV29-1 to TRBJ2-4, with 7 positions matching TRBD1. V was clipped by 5 bases and J by 0 bases; unmatched bases: 1. Per the germline V gene, CDR1 is SQVTM and CDR2 is ANQGSEA. This CDR3 spans 13 amino acids. The CDR3 spells CSVTGAAKNIQYF. Here the CDR3 DNA reads TGCAGCGTTACAGGGGCAGCCAAAAACATTCAGTACTTC. The full variable domain, in which reference TRBV29-1 and TRBJ2-4 provide the parts outside the CDR3, is SAVISQKPSRDICQRGTSLTIQCQVDSQVTMMFWYRQQPGQSLTLIATANQGSEATYESGFVIDKFPISRPNLTFSTLTVSNMSPEDSSIYLCSVTGAAKNIQYFGAGTRLSVL.

The genes are TRBV5-1 and TRBJ2-3, with D possibly being TRBD2 (7 bases). The germline CDR1 and CDR2 sequences are SGHRS and YFSETQ. This CDR3 comprises 17 residues. V dropped 1 base and J dropped 2 bases, with 17 bases sitting between them. As DNA, the CDR3 is TGCGCCAGCAGCTTGCGGGGGGCTAGCGACTACACAGATACGCAGTATTTT. It codes for CASSLRGASDYTDTQYF.

The V call is TRBV6-2 or TRBV6-3, the J call TRBJ1-5; D unresolved. Germline CDR1 reads MNHEY; CDR2 reads SVGEGT. Between the trimmed V and J ends, which lost 2 bases and 5 bases, there was a span of 10 bases. This CDR3 is built from 14 residues. The CDR3 here is CASSYAGGDQPQHF. The DNA of the CDR3 is TGTGCCAGCAGTTACGCGGGCGGGGATCAGCCCCAGCATTTT.

This chain uses TRBV20-1 with TRBJ2-5; 9 positions agree with TRBD2. Germline V gene lookup returns CDR1 DFQATT and CDR2 SNEGSKA (reference sequence). J was trimmed by 4 bases and V by 6 bases; bases with no gene match: 12. CDR3 length: 15 amino acids. This chain's CDR3 is CSASKISGRLETQYF. The CDR3 DNA sequence: TGCAGTGCCAGTAAGATAAGCGGGAGGTTAGAGACCCAGTACTTC.

The V call is TRBV9, the J call TRBJ1-5; unclear D gene. Trimming cost V 0 bases and J 5 bases, with 6 bases left between them. The CDR3 has 13 residues. Germline values: CDR1 SGDLS, CDR2 YYNGEE. The CDR3 loop reads CASSVVGDQPQHF. In nucleotides, the CDR3 is TGTGCCAGCAGCGTAGTCGGGGATCAGCCCCAGCATTTT.

CDR3 DNA: TGTGCCAGCAGCTCAAGGACTAGCGGGGAGGAGACCCAGTACTTC. Protein product: CASSSRTSGEETQYF. The chain employs TRBV11-3 and TRBJ2-5, with 12 bases that match TRBD2. CDR3 size: 15 residues. Germline V gene data show CDR1 as SGHNT and CDR2 as YENEEA. Trimming cost V 4 bases and J 5 bases; bases outside gene matches: 5.

This sequence joins TRBV18 and TRBJ1-3; D may be TRBD1 (5 bases). V lost 3 bases and J 0 bases, leaving 12 bases between the germline ends. Germline CDR1 reads KGHSH; CDR2 reads LQKENI. The CDR3 has 16 amino acids. CDR3 sequence: CASSPVWGGSGNTIYF. CDR3 sequence (DNA): TGTGCCAGCTCACCCGTATGGGGGGGCTCTGGAAACACCATATATTTT.

This chain uses TRBV11-2 with TRBJ1-4, with 7 bases matching TRBD1. Germline V CDR1 and CDR2: SGHAT, FQNNGV. The CDR3 runs to 18 residues. The J segment lost 0 bases and the V segment lost 1 base, leaving 8 bases of the junction unmatched. The CDR3 loop reads CASSLALTGSATNEKLFF. The CDR3, as DNA: TGTGCCAGCAGCTTAGCCTTGACAGGGAGTGCAACTAATGAAAAACTGTTTTTT.

The genes are TRBV10-3 and TRBJ2-1; maybe TRBD2 (5 bases). The CDR3 sequence is 12 residues long. The V end was cut by 6 bases, the J end by 6 bases, with 9 bases between. The V gene's germline CDR1 is ENHRY and CDR2 SYGVKD. This CDR3 reads CAISRAGNEQFF. CDR3 nucleotides: TGTGCCATCAGCCGCGCGGGCAATGAGCAGTTCTTC.

This clone has just one count. V is TRBV30 and J is TRBJ1-1; D not certain. Germline loops: CDR1 GTSNPN, CDR2 SVGIG (reference sequence). The V end lost 3 bases, the J end lost 5 bases, and 13 bases lay between the germline ends. This CDR3 contains 13 residues. The CDR3 spells CAWSPAQLTEAFF. For the CDR3, the DNA is TGTGCCTGGAGCCCCGCGCAACTGACTGAAGCTTTCTTT.

The rearrangement joins TRBV2 to TRBJ1-1; 7 positions match TRBD1. This CDR3 is 14 amino acids long. V shed 2 bases, J shed 5 bases, and the junction held 5 bases outside the gene matches. Germline V gene sequence: CDR1 SNHLY, CDR2 FYNNEI. The chain's CDR3 is CASSENPDRTEAFF. The CDR3 DNA reads as TGTGCCAGCAGTGAAAACCCGGACAGGACTGAAGCTTTCTTT.

This rearrangement joins TRBV27 to TRBJ2-7; 12 nucleotides align to TRBD2. The V gene end was trimmed by 3 bases and the J gene end by 11 bases; junction bases not matched to a gene: 8. CDR3 length: 14 amino acids. Germline CDR1 and CDR2: MNHEY and SMNVEV (reference sequence). CDR3 amino acids: CASSLGLAGGLEYF. The CDR3 nucleotides are TGTGCCAGCAGTTTGGGGCTAGCGGGAGGGCTGGAGTACTTC.

The gene calls are TRBV14 and TRBJ1-6, with 10 bases identical to TRBD1. The CDR3 runs to 18 residues. V was clipped by 0 bases and J by 4 bases; unmatched bases: 6. Germline V lookup: CDR1 SGHDN, CDR2 FVKESK. The chain's CDR3 is CASSQERRQGAYNSPLHF. CDR3 in DNA: TGTGCCAGCAGCCAAGAAAGGAGACAGGGGGCGTATAATTCACCCCTCCACTTT.

The count of this clone is one. CDR3 sequence: CASSRGLAAFYNEQFF. The CDR3 nucleotides read TGTGCCAGCAGCCGGGGACTAGCGGCGTTCTACAATGAGCAGTTCTTC. This chain uses TRBV2 with TRBJ2-1; 11 bases are shared with TRBD2. Germline values: CDR1 SNHLY, CDR2 FYNNEI. This CDR3 is 16 amino acids long. The ends lost 6 bases at V and 3 bases at J; junction bases unmatched: 7.

This clone was seen only a few times. The chain recombines TRBV2 with TRBJ1-3; weak D call: TRBD1 (6 bases). CDR3 length equals 14 residues. CDR1 and CDR2 from the germline V gene are SNHLY and FYNNEI. V was trimmed by 6 bases and J by 2 bases, leaving 11 bases between them. The CDR3 loop reads CASRGTFTGNTIYF. CDR3 nucleotide sequence: TGTGCCAGCAGAGGGACATTTACTGGAAACACCATATATTTT.

This chain's CDR3 is CASSYPGSSSNEQFF. DNA for the CDR3: TGTGCCAGCAGTTACCCTGGGTCTTCTAGTAATGAGCAGTTCTTC. This sequence joins TRBV6-2 or TRBV6-3 and TRBJ2-1; no clear D. V was cut by 2 bases and J by 7 bases, with 15 bases left in between. The CDR3 contains 15 residues. CDR1 and CDR2 (germline): MNHEY, SVGEGT.

This chain links TRBV12-3 or TRBV12-4 with TRBJ2-3, with D unclear. This CDR3 has 11 amino acids. Trimming took off 3 bases at V and 6 bases at J, with 4 bases between the two ends. This CDR3 is CASSFRDTQYF. CDR3 coding DNA: TGTGCCAGCAGTTTCAGGGATACGCAGTATTTT.

V and J are TRBV4-3 and TRBJ1-2; possibly TRBD1 for D (5 bases). Germline CDR1 reads LGHNA; CDR2 reads YSLEER. Trimming pared 0 bases from V and 5 bases from J, leaving 10 bases between. This CDR3 comprises 14 residues. The CDR3: CASSQDRGSYGYTF. In DNA, the CDR3 is TGCGCCAGCAGCCAAGACCGGGGGTCATATGGCTACACCTTC.